The 24 T cell receptor beta chains given below trace back to one sample, sequenced in a study of blood T cell repertoires in COVID-19. The data were produced by immunoSEQ multiplex PCR, yet TCRdb's version contains in-frame clones alone and is incomplete. Among roughly 290,000 clones listed, roughly 88% were seen once. Source material: PBMCs or T cells enriched from blood (not recorded which). Source of these receptors: a man younger than 40 who had recovered from COVID-19.

The gene calls are TRBV6-4 and TRBJ2-3, with 10 positions matching TRBD1. CDR3 length: 15 amino acids. Germline V CDR1 and CDR2: MRHNA, SNTAGT. Losses at the gene ends were 2 bases for V and 5 bases for J; bases not matched to a gene: 4. The CDR3: CASSDGDRGGDTQYF. As DNA, the CDR3 is TGTGCCAGCAGTGACGGGGACAGGGGCGGAGATACGCAGTATTTT.

This clone has only one observation. The J gene is TRBJ1-4, the V gene TRBV6-1, with D perhaps matching TRBD1 (5 bases). Per germline, CDR1 MNHNS and CDR2 SASEGT. Trimming left V 2 bases short and J 7 bases short, with 11 bases between. This CDR3 region has 14 residues. In DNA form, the CDR3 reads TGTGCCAGCAGTGAATGGGGGGAAGGTGAAAAACTGTTTTTT. Its translation is CASSEWGEGEKLFF.

The chain is built from TRBV4-2 and TRBJ1-4, with D possibly matching TRBD1 (6 bases). V was trimmed by 8 bases and J by 4 bases, leaving 20 bases between them. Germline V gene lookup returns CDR1 LGHNA and CDR2 YNFKEQ. The CDR3 loop spans 16 amino acids. The CDR3 spells CASSQYHDRFNEKLFF. As DNA, the CDR3 is TGTGCCAGCTCCCAATACCATGACAGGTTTAATGAAAAACTGTTTTTT.

The chain employs TRBV5-4 and TRBJ2-2; D gene uncertain. Germline values: CDR1 SGHNT, CDR2 YYREEE (reference sequence). V was shortened by 0 bases and J by 3 bases, with 6 bases between the two germline ends. The CDR3 sequence is 14 residues long. The CDR3 reads CASSLDGDTGELFF. The CDR3 DNA sequence: TGTGCCAGCAGCTTGGACGGTGACACCGGGGAGCTGTTTTTT.

Only one count was recorded for this clone. Other DNA sequences from this sample encode an identical CDR3 as well. The V call is TRBV19, the J call TRBJ1-5, with D unresolved. Trimming cost V 1 base and J 6 bases, with 4 bases left between them. CDR1 and CDR2 (germline): LNHDA, SQIVND (reference sequence). The CDR3 is made up of 12 amino acids. CDR3 sequence reads: CASSIGGQPQHF. CDR3 bases: TGTGCCAGTAGTATAGGAGGTCAGCCCCAGCATTTT.

The chain links TRBV2 to TRBJ1-2; tentatively, D is TRBD1 (6 bases). Germline CDR1 is SNHLY and CDR2 is FYNNEI. V was cut by 10 bases and J by 7 bases, with 16 bases left in between. The CDR3 has 12 residues. CDR3 in DNA: TGTGCCACCACACAGGGAATGAGTGGCTACACCTTC. Residues: CATTQGMSGYTF.

The sample holds one count of this clone. V and J are TRBV5-1 and TRBJ1-6, with D perhaps TRBD1 (5 bases). Germline CDR1 SGHRS, CDR2 YFSETQ. This CDR3 contains 15 residues. Trimming left V 0 bases short and J 5 bases short, with 9 bases between. The CDR3 DNA reads TGCGCCAGCAGCTTGGACGGGGGGAATAATTCACCCCTCCACTTT. Protein product: CASSLDGGNNSPLHF.

This clone appeared a single time. The chain combines TRBV19 with TRBJ2-5, with 8 positions matching TRBD1. This CDR3 contains 14 residues. The junction had 5 bases not matched to a gene; V was cut back by 3 bases and J by 5 bases. Germline CDR1 reads LNHDA; CDR2 reads SQIVND (reference sequence). CDR3 bases: TGTGCCAGTAGTATTGGACAGGGTTCCGAGACCCAGTACTTC. It translates to CASSIGQGSETQYF. The complete variable domain, with remaining parts taken from reference TRBV19 and TRBJ2-5, reads DGGITQSPKYLFRKEGQNVTLSCEQNLNHDAMYWYRQDPGQGLRLIYYSQIVNDFQKGDIAEGYSVSREKKESFPLTVTSAQKNPTAFYLCASSIGQGSETQYFGPGTRLLVL.

The chain links TRBV15 to TRBJ2-7, with 8 bases identical to TRBD2. CDR1 is LNHNV and CDR2 is YYDKDF in the germline V gene (reference sequence). V gave up 6 bases and J gave up 3 bases; unmatched junction bases: 4. This CDR3 has 13 residues. This chain's CDR3 is CATSRLAGYEQYF. CDR3 nucleotide sequence: TGTGCCACCAGTCGGCTAGCGGGCTACGAGCAGTACTTC.

This chain links TRBV5-1 with TRBJ1-1; perhaps TRBD1 as D (5 bases). This CDR3 has 13 residues. The germline V gene has CDR1 SGHRS and CDR2 YFSETQ. The ends were cut back, 4 bases at V and 8 bases at J, with 15 bases in the middle. The CDR3 coding sequence is TGCGCCAGCAGCGATTACAGGACCAGGGAAGCTTTCTTT. Translated: CASSDYRTREAFF. The variable domain in full, completed from reference TRBV5-1 and TRBJ1-1, reads KAGVTQTPRYLIKTRGQQVTLSCSPISGHRSVSWYQQTPGQGLQFLFEYFSETQRNKGNFPGRFSGRQFSNSRSEMNVSTLELGDSALYLCASSDYRTREAFFGQGTRLTVV.

This chain joins TRBV27 and TRBJ1-1; TRBD1 might be the D (5 bases). V lost 3 bases, J lost 1 base, and 15 bases lay in between. This CDR3 comprises 16 residues. Germline lookup yields CDR1 MNHEY and CDR2 SMNVEV (reference sequence). The CDR3 here is CASSLQGGGRNTEAFF. CDR3 nucleotide sequence: TGTGCCAGCAGTTTGCAGGGAGGCGGAAGGAACACTGAAGCTTTCTTT.

The rearrangement links TRBV6-5 to TRBJ2-7, with a possible D match to TRBD2 (5 bases). V was shortened by 6 bases and J by 0 bases, with 15 bases between the two germline ends. Germline V gene sequence: CDR1 MNHEY, CDR2 SVGAGI. This CDR3 contains 15 residues. This CDR3 is CASSTGGGSSYEQYF. The CDR3 region has the DNA TGTGCCAGCAGCACCGGAGGAGGTAGCTCCTACGAGCAGTACTTC.

The DNA of the CDR3 is TGTGCCAGCAGTAGGATGACAGGATATGGCTACACCTTC. This gives the protein CASSRMTGYGYTF. The chain is built from TRBV12-3 or TRBV12-4 and TRBJ1-2; D possibly corresponds to TRBD1 (6 bases). Trimming pared 5 bases from V and 5 bases from J, leaving 12 bases between. This CDR3 is built from 13 residues.

V gene TRBV18 combines with J gene TRBJ2-5, with 8 bases that match TRBD1. The CDR3 covers 15 residues. After removal of 1 base from V and 2 bases from J, the junction contained 3 bases not matched to a gene. CDR1 KGHSH and CDR2 LQKENI come from the germline V gene. CDR3 protein: CASSPRTGGQETQYF. The CDR3 nucleotides are TGTGCCAGCTCACCACGAACAGGGGGACAAGAGACCCAGTACTTC.

V gene TRBV29-1 combines with J gene TRBJ2-2; the D gene is possibly TRBD1 (5 bases). The germline gives CDR1 SQVTM, CDR2 ANQGSEA. V lost 4 bases to trimming and J lost 2 bases, with 8 bases between them. The CDR3 runs 13 residues. The CDR3 bases are TGCAGCGTTGCGCAGGGCAACACCGGGGAGCTGTTTTTT. This codes for CSVAQGNTGELFF.

In this sample, this clone turned up once. The V call is TRBV5-1, the J call TRBJ1-2; TRBD1 agrees at 9 bases. CDR3 length: 15 amino acids. J gave up 0 bases and V 7 bases, and 7 bases lay outside the gene matches. Per germline, CDR1 SGHRS and CDR2 YFSETQ. The CDR3 DNA is TGCGCCAGCGGGGTTACAGGGGGCGCTAACTATGGCTACACCTTC. It specifies CASGVTGGANYGYTF. Full variable domain (outside the CDR3, taken from reference TRBV5-1 and TRBJ1-2): KAGVTQTPRYLIKTRGQQVTLSCSPISGHRSVSWYQQTPGQGLQFLFEYFSETQRNKGNFPGRFSGRQFSNSRSEMNVSTLELGDSALYLCASGVTGGANYGYTFGSGTRLTVV.

The rearrangement joins TRBV21-1 to TRBJ2-1; the D segment call TRBD1 is taken from the table without a DNA check. TRBV21-1 is annotated as a pseudogene. The CDR3 runs 19 residues. The CDR3 sequence: CASSKVETDQTTSYNEQFF. The CDR3 DNA reads TGTGCCAGCAGCAAAGTTGAGACAGACCAAACCACTTCCTACAATGAGCAGTTCTTC.

This chain connects TRBV4-2 to TRBJ1-6; D possibly corresponds to TRBD1 (5 bases). Germline V gives CDR1 LGHNA, CDR2 YNFKEQ. Trimming cost V 2 bases and J 1 base, with 18 bases left between them. CDR3 length: 19 residues. CDR3 bases: TGTGCCAGCAGCCAAAGACCTTTATCAGGGTTGTCCTATAATTCACCCCTCCACTTT. Its translation is CASSQRPLSGLSYNSPLHF.

The V and J genes are TRBV9 and TRBJ1-4; 8 bases fit TRBD1. V shed 0 bases, J shed 5 bases, and the junction held 9 bases outside the gene matches. Looked up from germline, CDR1 is SGDLS and CDR2 is YYNGEE. The CDR3 is 17 amino acids. CDR3 DNA sequence: TGTGCCAGCAGCGTAGGGGTCGGACAGGGCCAAAATGAAAAACTGTTTTTT. Its protein product is CASSVGVGQGQNEKLFF.

The chain carries TRBV12-3 or TRBV12-4 and TRBJ2-2, with D uncertain. V dropped 5 bases and J dropped 6 bases, with 7 bases sitting between them. CDR3 length: 12 residues. CDR3 region: CASSPPAGELFF. As DNA, the CDR3 is TGTGCCAGCAGTCCCCCAGCCGGGGAGCTGTTTTTT.

The chain combines TRBV7-9 with TRBJ2-3; D gene unclear. This CDR3 spans 12 amino acids. CDR1 is SEHNR, CDR2 FQNEAQ, per germline (reference sequence). V gave up 5 bases and J gave up 2 bases, with 5 bases separating them. Here the CDR3 reads CASSQNTDTQYF. CDR3 DNA sequence: TGTGCCAGCAGCCAGAACACAGATACGCAGTATTTT. The complete variable domain, with remaining parts taken from reference TRBV7-9 and TRBJ2-3, reads DTGVSQNPRHKITKRGQNVTFRCDPISEHNRLYWYRQTLGQGPEFLTYFQNEAQLEKSRLLSDRFSAERPKGSFSTLEIQRTEQGDSAMYLCASSQNTDTQYFGPGTRLTVL.

Of note for this clone: Other DNA sequences within the sample encode an identical CDR3. This chain connects TRBV12-3 or TRBV12-4 to TRBJ1-1; D is undetermined. Trimming removed 6 bases at V and 2 bases at J, with 7 bases between. The CDR3 contains 12 residues. The CDR3 DNA reads as TGTGCCAGCAGCCGGGGTAACACTGAAGCTTTCTTT. Translated: CASSRGNTEAFF.

The chain couples TRBV5-1 to TRBJ1-1; tentative D call: TRBD1 (5 bases). CDR3 length equals 15 residues. The ends were cut back, 2 bases at V and 1 base at J, with 12 bases in the middle. Germline V gene sequence: CDR1 SGHRS, CDR2 YFSETQ. The chain's CDR3 is CASSFGGAKNTEAFF. In nucleotides, the CDR3 is TGCGCCAGCAGCTTTGGAGGGGCAAAGAACACTGAAGCTTTCTTT.

The chain joins TRBV27 to TRBJ1-5; D gene ambiguous. V was clipped by 0 bases and J by 0 bases, with 3 bases between them. The V gene's germline CDR1 is MNHEY and CDR2 SMNVEV (reference sequence). CDR3 length equals 14 residues. CDR3 bases: TGTGCCAGCAGTTTATCGAGTAGCAATCAGCCCCAGCATTTT. It translates to CASSLSSSNQPQHF.